These T cell receptor beta chains were read from a single sample in a study of CD8+ T cells in alopecia areata. Method: immunoSEQ multiplex PCR; TCRdb's copy keeps in-frame clones and lacks some. The sample gives some 150,000 clones, roughly 66% of which show up once; approximately 10% is in the top ten. The sample here was CD8+ T cells sorted from blood, taken at week 0. These receptors all stem from a human donor with alopecia areata. CDR3s include the opening cysteine and the closing phenylalanine or tryptophan. D genes are given only for firm matches. For some rows the clone size is stated as once, few or many, or as a class when expanded; others skip it.

d_call,j_call,v_call,clone_size,cdr3_aa,cdr3_nt
-,TRBJ2-3,TRBV14,-,CASSRPSGGSDTQYF,TGTGCCAGCAGCCGTCCGTCCGGGGGATCAGATACGCAGTATTTT
-,TRBJ1-1,TRBV7-3,-,CASSLSVNTEAFF,TGTGCCAGCAGCTTATCAGTGAACACTGAAGCTTTCTTT
TRBD2,TRBJ2-1,TRBV4-2,-,CASSPSGGDYNEQFF,TGTGCCAGCAGCCCGTCGGGAGGGGATTACAATGAGCAGTTCTTC
TRBD2,TRBJ2-7,TRBV7-9,-,CASSSQRGGGYEQYF,TGTGCCAGCAGCTCACAGCGGGGGGGAGGCTACGAGCAGTACTTC
TRBD2,TRBJ2-5,TRBV6-5,-,CASSYSGETQYF,TGTGCCAGCAGTTATAGCGGGGAGACCCAGTACTTC
-,TRBJ2-1,TRBV9,few,CASSGTEQFF,TGTGCCAGCAGTGGGACGGAGCAGTTCTTC
-,TRBJ1-2,TRBV13,once,CASSPPTDNYGYTF,TGTGCCAGCAGCCCACCGACTGATAACTATGGCTACACCTTC
TRBD1,TRBJ1-2,TRBV6-1,-,CASWPKGAYYGYTF,TGTGCCAGCTGGCCGAAGGGGGCGTACTATGGCTACACCTTC
-,TRBJ1-2,TRBV25-1,-,CAVRGASDGYTF,TGTGCCGTCAGGGGCGCGTCCGATGGCTACACCTTC
-,TRBJ1-1,TRBV7-9,-,CASSLVLRPNTEAFF,TGTGCCAGCAGCTTAGTCCTGAGACCGAACACTGAAGCTTTCTTT
-,TRBJ2-5,TRBV7-9,-,CASSSGQLTWETQYF,TGTGCCAGCAGTTCCGGACAGCTAACGTGGGAGACCCAGTACTTC
-,TRBJ2-6,TRBV29-1,-,CSVGGRDAGANVLTF,TGCAGCGTTGGGGGCCGGGACGCAGGGGCCAACGTCCTGACCTTC
-,TRBJ2-7,TRBV4-1,once,CASSQGGGQLTYEQYF,TGCGCCAGCAGCCAGGGGGGGGGACAGCTAACCTACGAGCAGTACTTC
-,TRBJ1-2,TRBV29-1,-,CSVVGGTNYGYTF,TGCAGCGTTGTAGGAGGGACTAACTATGGCTACACCTTC
-,TRBJ2-1,TRBV5-6,-,CASSLGEISYNEQFF,TGTGCCAGCAGCTTGGGCGAGATCTCCTACAATGAGCAGTTCTTC
-,TRBJ2-3,TRBV11-2,few,CASSFTDTQYF,TGTGCCAGCAGCTTCACAGATACGCAGTATTTT
-,TRBJ2-1,TRBV27,-,CASSGGGGYNEQFF,TGTGCCAGCAGCGGAGGTGGTGGCTACAATGAGCAGTTCTTC
-,TRBJ1-2,TRBV29-1,-,CSARIKGRNYGYTF,TGCAGCGCCCGAATCAAGGGACGGAACTATGGCTACACCTTC